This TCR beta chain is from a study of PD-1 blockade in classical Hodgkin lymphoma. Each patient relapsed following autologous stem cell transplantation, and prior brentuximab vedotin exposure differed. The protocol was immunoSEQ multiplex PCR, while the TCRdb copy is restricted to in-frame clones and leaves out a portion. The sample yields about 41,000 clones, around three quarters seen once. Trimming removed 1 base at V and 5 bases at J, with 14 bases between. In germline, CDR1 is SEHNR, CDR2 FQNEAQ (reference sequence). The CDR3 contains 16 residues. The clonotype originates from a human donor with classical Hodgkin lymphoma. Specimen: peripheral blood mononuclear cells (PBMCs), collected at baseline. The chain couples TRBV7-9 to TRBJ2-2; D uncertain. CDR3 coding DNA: TGTGCCAGCAGCTTAGGAAGTCTCCCCGGGACCGGGGAGCTGTTTTTT. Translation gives CASSLGSLPGTGELFF. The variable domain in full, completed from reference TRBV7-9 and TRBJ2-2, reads DTGVSQNPRHKITKRGQNVTFRCDPISEHNRLYWYRQTLGQGPEFLTYFQNEAQLEKSRLLSDRFSAERPKGSFSTLEIQRTEQGDSAMYLCASSLGSLPGTGELFFGEGSRLTVL.